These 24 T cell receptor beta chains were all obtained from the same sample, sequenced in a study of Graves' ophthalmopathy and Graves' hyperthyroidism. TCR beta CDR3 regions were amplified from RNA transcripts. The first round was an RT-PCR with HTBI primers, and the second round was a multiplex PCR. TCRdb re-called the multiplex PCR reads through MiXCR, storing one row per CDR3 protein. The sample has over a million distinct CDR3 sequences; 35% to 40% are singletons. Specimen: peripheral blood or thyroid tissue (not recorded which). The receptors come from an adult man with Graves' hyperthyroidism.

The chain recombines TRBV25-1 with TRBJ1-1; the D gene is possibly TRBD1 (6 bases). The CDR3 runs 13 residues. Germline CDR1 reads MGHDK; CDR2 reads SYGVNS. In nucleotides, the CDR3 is TGTCCCCGCTCCACAGGGTTGAACACTGAAGCTTTCTTT. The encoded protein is CPRSTGLNTEAFF.

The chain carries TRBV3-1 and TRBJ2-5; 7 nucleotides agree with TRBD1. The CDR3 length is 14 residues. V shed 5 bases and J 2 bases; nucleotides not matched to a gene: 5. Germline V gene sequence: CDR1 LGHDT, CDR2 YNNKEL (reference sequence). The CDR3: CASSNGQVQETQYF. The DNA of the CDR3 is TGTGCCAGCAGCAATGGACAGGTACAAGAGACCCAGTACTTC.

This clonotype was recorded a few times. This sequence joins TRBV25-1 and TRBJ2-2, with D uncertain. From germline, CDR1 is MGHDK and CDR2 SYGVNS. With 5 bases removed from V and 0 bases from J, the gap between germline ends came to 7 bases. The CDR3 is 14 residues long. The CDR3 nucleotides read TGTGCCAGCAGTTGGAAAACGAACACCGGGGAGCTGTTTTTT. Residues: CASSWKTNTGELFF.

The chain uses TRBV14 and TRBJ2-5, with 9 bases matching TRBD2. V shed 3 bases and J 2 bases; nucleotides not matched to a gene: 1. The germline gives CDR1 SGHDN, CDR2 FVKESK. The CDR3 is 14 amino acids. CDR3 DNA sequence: TGTGCCAGCAGCCAGAGCGGGAGGCAAGAGACCCAGTACTTC. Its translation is CASSQSGRQETQYF. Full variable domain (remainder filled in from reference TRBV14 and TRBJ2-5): EAGVTQFPSHSVIEKGQTVTLRCDPISGHDNLYWYRRVMGKEIKFLLHFVKESKQDESGMPNNRFLAERTGGTYSTLKVQPAELEDSGVYFCASSQSGRQETQYFGPGTRLLVL.

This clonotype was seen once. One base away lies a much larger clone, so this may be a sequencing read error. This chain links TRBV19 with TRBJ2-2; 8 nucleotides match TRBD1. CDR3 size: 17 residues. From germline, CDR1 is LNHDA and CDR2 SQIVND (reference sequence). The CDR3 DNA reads TGTGCCAGTAGTATAGACCCAGGGGGCGCGGGCACCAGGGAGCTGTTTTTT. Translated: CASSIDPGGAGTRELFF.

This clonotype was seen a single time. CDR3 region: CSVKQGARGYTF. DNA for the CDR3: TGCAGCGTAAAACAGGGGGCGCGGGGCTACACCTTC. The V gene is TRBV29-1, the J gene TRBJ1-2; TRBD1 matches at 9 bases. CDR3 length: 12 amino acids. In germline, CDR1 is SQVTM, CDR2 ANQGSEA. J lost 8 bases, V lost 6 bases, and 7 bases had no gene match. The full variable domain, its missing parts supplied by reference TRBV29-1 and TRBJ1-2, is SAVISQKPSRDICQRGTSLTIQCQVDSQVTMMFWYRQQPGQSLTLIATANQGSEATYESGFVIDKFPISRPNLTFSTLTVSNMSPEDSSIYLCSVKQGARGYTFGSGTRLTVV.

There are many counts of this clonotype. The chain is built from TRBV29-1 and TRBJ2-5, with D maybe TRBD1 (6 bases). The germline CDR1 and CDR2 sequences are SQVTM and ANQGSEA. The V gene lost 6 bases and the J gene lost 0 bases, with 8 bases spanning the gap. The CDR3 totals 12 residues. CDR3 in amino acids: CSVGQNQETQYF. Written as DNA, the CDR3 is TGCAGCGTCGGACAGAACCAAGAGACCCAGTACTTC.

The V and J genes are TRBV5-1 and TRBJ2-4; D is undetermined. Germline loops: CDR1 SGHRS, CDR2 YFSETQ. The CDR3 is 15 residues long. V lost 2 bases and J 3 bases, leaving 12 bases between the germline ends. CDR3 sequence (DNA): TGCGCCAGCAGCTTAAGAGGATCCGACAAAAACATTCAGTACTTC. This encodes CASSLRGSDKNIQYF. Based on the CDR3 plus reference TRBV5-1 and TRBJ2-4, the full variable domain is KAGVTQTPRYLIKTRGQQVTLSCSPISGHRSVSWYQQTPGQGLQFLFEYFSETQRNKGNFPGRFSGRQFSNSRSEMNVSTLELGDSALYLCASSLRGSDKNIQYFGAGTRLSVL.

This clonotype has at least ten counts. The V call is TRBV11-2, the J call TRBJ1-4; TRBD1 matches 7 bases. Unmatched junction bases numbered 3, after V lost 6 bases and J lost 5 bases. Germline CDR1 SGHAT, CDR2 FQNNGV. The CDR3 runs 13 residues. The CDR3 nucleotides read TGTGCCAGCAGACAGGGGCTAAATGAAAAACTGTTTTTT. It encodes CASRQGLNEKLFF.

The DNA for the CDR3 is TGTGCCAGCAGCTTATCTCTGGGACAGGGATTCGGAAAACTGTTTTTT. Protein: CASSLSLGQGFGKLFF. The chain is built from TRBV7-2 and TRBJ1-4; TRBD1 aligns across 9 bases. V gave up 2 bases and J gave up 10 bases; unmatched junction bases: 11. The CDR3 is 16 amino acids. From germline, CDR1 is SGHTA and CDR2 FQGNSA. The full variable domain, rest sourced from reference TRBV7-2 and TRBJ1-4, is GAGVSQSPSNKVTEKGKDVELRCDPISGHTALYWYRQSLGQGLEFLIYFQGNSAPDKSGLPSDRFSAERTGGSVSTLTIQRTQQEDSAVYLCASSLSLGQGFGKLFFGSGTQLSVL.

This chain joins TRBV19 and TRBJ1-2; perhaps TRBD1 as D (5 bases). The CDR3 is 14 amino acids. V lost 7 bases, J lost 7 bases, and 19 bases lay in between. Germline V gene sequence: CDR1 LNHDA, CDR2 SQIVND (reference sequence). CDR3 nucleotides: TGTGCCAGTACCAGGGACCCAGGCGATTTTGGCTACACCTTC. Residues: CASTRDPGDFGYTF.

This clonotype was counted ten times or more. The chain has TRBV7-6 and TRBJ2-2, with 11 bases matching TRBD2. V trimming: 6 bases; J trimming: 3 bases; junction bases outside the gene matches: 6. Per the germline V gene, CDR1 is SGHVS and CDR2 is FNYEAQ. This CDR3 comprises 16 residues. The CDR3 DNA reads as TGTGCCAGCAGGGCCGGGACTAGCGGTTACACCGGGGAGCTGTTTTTT. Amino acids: CASRAGTSGYTGELFF. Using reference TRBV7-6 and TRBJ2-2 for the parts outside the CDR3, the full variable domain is GAGVSQSPRYKVTKRGQDVALRCDPISGHVSLYWYRQALGQGPEFLTYFNYEAQQDKSGLPNDRFSAERPEGSISTLTIQRTEQRDSAMYRCASRAGTSGYTGELFFGEGSRLTVL.

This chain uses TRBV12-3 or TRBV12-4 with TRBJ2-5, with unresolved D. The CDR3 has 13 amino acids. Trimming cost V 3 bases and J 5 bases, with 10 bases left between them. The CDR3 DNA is TGTGCCAGCAGTTTGACCCACGGCGAGACCCAGTACTTC. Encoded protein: CASSLTHGETQYF.

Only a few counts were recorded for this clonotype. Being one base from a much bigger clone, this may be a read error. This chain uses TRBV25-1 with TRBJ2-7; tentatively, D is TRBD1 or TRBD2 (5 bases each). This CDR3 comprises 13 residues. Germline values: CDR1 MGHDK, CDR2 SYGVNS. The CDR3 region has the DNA TGTACCAGCAGTGCCCTAGCCAGGGACGAGCAGTACTTC. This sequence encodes CTSSALARDEQYF.

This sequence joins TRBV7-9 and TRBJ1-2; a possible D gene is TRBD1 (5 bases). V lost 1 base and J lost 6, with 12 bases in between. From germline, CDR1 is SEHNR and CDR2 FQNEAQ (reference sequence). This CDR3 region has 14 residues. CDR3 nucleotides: TGTGCCAGCAGCTTAGTTGGGGGAGCTAATGGCTACACCTTC. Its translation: CASSLVGGANGYTF.

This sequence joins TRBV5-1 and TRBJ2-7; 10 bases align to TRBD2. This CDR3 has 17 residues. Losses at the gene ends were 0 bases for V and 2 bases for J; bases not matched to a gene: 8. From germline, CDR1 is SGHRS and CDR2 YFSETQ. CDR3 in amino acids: CASSLDSGRTHTYEQYF. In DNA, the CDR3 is TGCGCCAGCAGCTTGGATAGCGGGAGGACCCATACCTACGAGCAGTACTTC.

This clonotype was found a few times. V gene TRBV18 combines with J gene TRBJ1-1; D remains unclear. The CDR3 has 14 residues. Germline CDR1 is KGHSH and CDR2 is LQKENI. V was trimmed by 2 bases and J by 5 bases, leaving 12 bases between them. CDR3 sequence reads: CASSPGWGRTEAFF. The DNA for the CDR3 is TGTGCCAGCTCACCAGGCTGGGGTAGGACTGAAGCTTTCTTT. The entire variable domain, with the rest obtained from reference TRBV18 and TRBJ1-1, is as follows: NAGVMQNPRHLVRRRGQEARLRCSPMKGHSHVYWYRQLPEEGLKFMVYLQKENIIDESGMPKERFSAEFPKEGPSILRIQQVVRGDSAAYFCASSPGWGRTEAFFGQGTRLTVV.

The CDR3 DNA is TGCGCCAGCAGCCTGAATGGAGACAGGGTCTACGAGCAGTACTTC. Its protein product is CASSLNGDRVYEQYF. This chain uses TRBV5-1 with TRBJ2-7; TRBD1 matches 7 bases. The V and J ends lost 4 bases and 3 bases, in that order; junction bases with no gene match: 10. Germline values: CDR1 SGHRS, CDR2 YFSETQ. CDR3 length equals 15 residues.

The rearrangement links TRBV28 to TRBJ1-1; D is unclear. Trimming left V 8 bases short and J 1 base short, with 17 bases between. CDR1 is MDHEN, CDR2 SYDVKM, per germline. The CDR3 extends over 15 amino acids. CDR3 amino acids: CASSSSSRRNTEAFF. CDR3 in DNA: TGTGCCAGCTCCTCGTCCAGTAGACGGAACACTGAAGCTTTCTTT.

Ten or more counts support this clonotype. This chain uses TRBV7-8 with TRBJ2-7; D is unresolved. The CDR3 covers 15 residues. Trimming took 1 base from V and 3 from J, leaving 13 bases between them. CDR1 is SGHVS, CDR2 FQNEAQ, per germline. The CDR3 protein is CASSLGVGGLYEQYF. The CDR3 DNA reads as TGTGCCAGCAGCTTAGGTGTAGGTGGGCTCTACGAGCAGTACTTC. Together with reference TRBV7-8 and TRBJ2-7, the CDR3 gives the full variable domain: GAGVSQSPRYKVAKRGQDVALRCDPISGHVSLFWYQQALGQGPEFLTYFQNEAQLDKSGLPSDRFFAERPEGSVSTLKIQRTQQEDSAVYLCASSLGVGGLYEQYFGPGTRLTVT.

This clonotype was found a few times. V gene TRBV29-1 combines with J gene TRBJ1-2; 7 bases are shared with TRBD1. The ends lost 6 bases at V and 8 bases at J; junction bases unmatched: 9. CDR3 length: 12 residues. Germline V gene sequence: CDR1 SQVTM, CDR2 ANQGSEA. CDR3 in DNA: TGCAGCGTCCCGGACAGGACTTTAGGCTACACCTTC. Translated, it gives CSVPDRTLGYTF.

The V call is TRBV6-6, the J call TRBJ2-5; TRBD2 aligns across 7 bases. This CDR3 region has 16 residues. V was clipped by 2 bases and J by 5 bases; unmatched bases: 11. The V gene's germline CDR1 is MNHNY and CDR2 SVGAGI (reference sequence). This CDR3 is CASSYGSPGGRETQYF. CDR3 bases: TGTGCCAGCAGTTACGGATCGCCGGGAGGACGTGAGACCCAGTACTTC.

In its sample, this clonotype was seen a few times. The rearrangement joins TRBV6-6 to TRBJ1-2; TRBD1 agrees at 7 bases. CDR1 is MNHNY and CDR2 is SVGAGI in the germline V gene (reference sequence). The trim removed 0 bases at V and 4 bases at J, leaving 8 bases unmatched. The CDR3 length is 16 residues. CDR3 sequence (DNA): TGTGCCAGCAGTTACTCGAGGGGGCAGGGGTCCTATGGCTACACCTTC. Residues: CASSYSRGQGSYGYTF.

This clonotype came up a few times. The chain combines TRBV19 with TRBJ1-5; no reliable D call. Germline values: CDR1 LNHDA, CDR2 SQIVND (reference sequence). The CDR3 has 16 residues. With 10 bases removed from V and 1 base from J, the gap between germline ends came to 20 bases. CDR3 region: CATQSRGGRSNQPQHF. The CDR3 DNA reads TGTGCCACCCAGTCTCGGGGAGGTAGAAGCAATCAGCCCCAGCATTTT. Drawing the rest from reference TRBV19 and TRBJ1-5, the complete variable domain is DGGITQSPKYLFRKEGQNVTLSCEQNLNHDAMYWYRQDPGQGLRLIYYSQIVNDFQKGDIAEGYSVSREKKESFPLTVTSAQKNPTAFYLCATQSRGGRSNQPQHFGDGTRLSIL.